This T cell receptor beta chain is from a study of T cells in Graves' hyperthyroidism and ophthalmopathy (dated by TCRdb to the late 2010s). Broadly, across the study: Peripheral blood was collected at initial diagnosis, before any treatment. TCR V-J signatures able to tell the groups apart were searched for in a discovery cohort of more than 90 patients, of whom over 40 had Graves' ophthalmopathy and about 60 had stable Graves' hyperthyroidism. Prospective prediction of ophthalmopathy was tested in an independent validation cohort of 18 to 20 hyperthyroidism patients and around 16 patients who later progressed to ophthalmopathy. For training and testing, the approximately 97 patients in the discovery cohort were randomly divided in a 7:3 ratio. In several Graves' hyperthyroidism patients, the study also compared T-cell repertoires from thyroid tissue with T-cell repertoires from blood. After blood sampling, hyperthyroidism patients were treated with methimazole at a starting dose of 30 mg daily, and ophthalmopathy patients were treated with high-dose intravenous methylprednisolone. TCR Vbeta CDR3 sequencing of approximately 140 peripheral blood samples (fewer than 45 ophthalmopathy, approximately 80 hyperthyroidism and approximately 17 progressor patients) is reported in the paper.

The TCR beta CDR3 regions were amplified from RNA transcripts. For the first round of RT-PCR on the TCR CDR3, the HTBI primer set was used together with the Qiagen OneStep RT-PCR kit. Libraries were constructed in a second round of multiplex PCR, after which size selection and purification were performed. Sequencing of the libraries was done on an Illumina HiSeq2000 using paired-end 100 bp reads. The paper's data handling went like this. SOAPnuke was used to process the raw data, with reads discarded if the reads contained adapters or uncalled bases, had a mean Phred below 15, or lacked an exact constant-primer or identifier match. COPE v1.2.5 was used to merge the high-quality paired reads, and each unique nucleotide sequence was defined as a clonotype. MiTCR v1.1 was used to align the clonotypes against IMGT TRBV, TRBD and TRBJ reference segments. Analysis was restricted to V-J combinations with a frequency above 0.0001, which covered 98% to 99.2% of repertoires. The TCS score was defined as the ratio of F50 (clonal expansion) to E x V (chaos), calculated using BLOSUM62-based TCRdist between CDR3 peptides within each V-J. Welch's t-statistics and random forest reduced 450 to 600 V-J features to 13, which were used in a naive Bayes classifier (R e1071). Clones were called with MiXCR by TCRdb after fastp trimmed the public reads at Q25, and only in-frame beta chains were retained. Rows with one shared CDR3 protein collapse into an entry with the most common genes and DNA. These V and J calls originate from TCRdb's pipeline instead of the authors' own analysis. This sample comprises 300,000 to 450,000 distinct CDR3 sequences, roughly 14% of them detected only once. The top ten hold approximately 11% of the sample.

On this clonotype: Its antigen is still unknown. Within one base of it there is no much larger clone, and no base qualities were kept.

V is cut by 9 bases and J by 5 bases, and the space between the germline ends is 17 bases. Including the terminal cysteine and phenylalanine, the CDR3 comprises 13 residues. CDR3 DNA is the only sequence kept; it has 39 bases, read in frame from the first base. The germline V gene (reference sequence) gives CDR1 as LNHDA and CDR2 as SQIVND. Points the paper makes about the study in general: In validation, the model predicted progression to ophthalmopathy a median of approximately 6.3 months before onset, with approximately 68% sensitivity and almost 75% specificity. In cross-validation, a model built on a 13 V-J signature told ophthalmopathy apart from stable hyperthyroidism with 87.88% sensitivity and 81% to 82% specificity, and in testing the same model reached 80%/75%. Blood samples also contained most of the expanded thyroid clonotypes (frequency above 0.001), which suggests that blood repertoires may reflect thyroid immune responses. No statistical method was used to set the sample size in advance, and investigators knew the group allocation.

A patient counted as having stable Graves' hyperthyroidism if no progression to ophthalmopathy occurred over 18 months of follow-up. Hyperthyroidism patients were newly diagnosed, had a disease duration of under 2 months, and were aged 18 to 65 years. Patients with uncontrolled infections, other autoimmune diseases, pregnancy or lactation were excluded. Diagnoses were established on the basis of clinical symptoms, serum thyroxine and TRAb, thyroid ultrasound, and orbital computed tomography. PBMCs were separated from roughly 9.6 ml of fresh peripheral blood using Ficoll-Paque density gradient centrifugation. Trizol reagent was used to extract total RNA, and RNA quality was then checked on an Agilent 2100 Bioanalyzer.

The V and J genes are TRBV19 and TRBJ2-7, with the D gene possibly TRBD1 or TRBD2, each one fitting 5 bases. The origin of this receptor is a woman aged 60-75 years with Graves' hyperthyroidism. The sample was blood. The CDR3 is CASSGQGHNEQYF. The nucleotides are TGTGCCAGCTCGGGGCAGGGTCACAACGAGCAGTACTTC.